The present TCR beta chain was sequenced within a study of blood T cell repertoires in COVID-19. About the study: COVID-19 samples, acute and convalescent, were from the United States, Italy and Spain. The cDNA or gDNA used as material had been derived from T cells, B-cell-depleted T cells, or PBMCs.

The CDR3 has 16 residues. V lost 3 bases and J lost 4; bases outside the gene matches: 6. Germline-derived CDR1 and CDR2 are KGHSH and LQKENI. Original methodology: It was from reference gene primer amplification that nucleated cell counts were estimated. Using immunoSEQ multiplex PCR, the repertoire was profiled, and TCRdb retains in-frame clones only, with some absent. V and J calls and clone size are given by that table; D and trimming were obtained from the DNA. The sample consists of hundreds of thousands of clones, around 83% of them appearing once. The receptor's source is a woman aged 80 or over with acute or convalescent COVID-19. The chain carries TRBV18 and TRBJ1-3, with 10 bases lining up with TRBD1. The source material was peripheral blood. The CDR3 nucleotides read TGTGCCAGCTCACCCGCCTCGGGACAGGGGGGAAACACCATATATTTT. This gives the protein CASSPASGQGGNTIYF.